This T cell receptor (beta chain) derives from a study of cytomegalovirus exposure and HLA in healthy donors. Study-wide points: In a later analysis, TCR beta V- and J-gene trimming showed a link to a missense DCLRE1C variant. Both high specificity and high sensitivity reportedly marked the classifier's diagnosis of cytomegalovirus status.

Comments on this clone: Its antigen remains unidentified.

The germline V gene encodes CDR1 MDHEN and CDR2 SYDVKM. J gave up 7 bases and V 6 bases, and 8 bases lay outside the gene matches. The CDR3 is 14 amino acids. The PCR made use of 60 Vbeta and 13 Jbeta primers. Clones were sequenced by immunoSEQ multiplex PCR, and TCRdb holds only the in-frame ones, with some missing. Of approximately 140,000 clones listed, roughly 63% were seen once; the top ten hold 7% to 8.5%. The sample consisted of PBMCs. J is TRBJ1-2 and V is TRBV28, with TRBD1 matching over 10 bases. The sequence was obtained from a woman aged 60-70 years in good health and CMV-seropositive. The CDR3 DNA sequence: TGTGCCAGCAGCCCGGGACAGGGGTTTTCTGGCTACACCTTC. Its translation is CASSPGQGFSGYTF.